Listed below are T cell receptor beta chains from one sample, sequenced in a study of blood T cells in healthy people across ages. In TCRdb, the 5' RACE reads were re-called with MiXCR into one record per CDR3 protein. The sample has 850,000 to 1,000,000 distinct CDR3 sequences; roughly 51% are singletons. Sequences were obtained from blood. Receptor source: a woman aged 55-75 years in good health. Both conserved end residues are trimmed from each CDR3.

>TRBV20-1
SAIVATGGSETQY
>TRBV5-6
ASSWGDQETQY
>TRBV20-1
SARRDGNEQY
>TRBV6-5
ASSYLGGSRQETQY
>TRBV4-1
ASSQDPTGTSEQY
>TRBV4-2
ASSHGGPNQPQH
>TRBV27
ASSSLTGGANTQY
>TRBV13
ASSLGLAGGTREQY
>TRBV12-3/TRBV12-4
ASKGQGKDTQY
>TRBV9
ASSVYQRHTDTQY
>TRBV13
ASSLIGWTGLGVVQY
>TRBV20-1
SATGQETRY
>TRBV30
ARALGQYYGYT
>TRBV30
AWSVATYEQY
>TRBV6-2/TRBV6-3
ASSLTLAGGDEQF
>TRBV6-2/TRBV6-3
ASSSLAVTYNEQY
>TRBV4-2
ASSQGTGNEQF
>TRBV5-5
ASSLGLRQGDESWGYT
>TRBV29-1
SVERGYT
>TRBV6-6
ASSTGLDGYT
>TRBV20-1
SASGGTSGSTDTQY
>TRBV24-1
ATSPGQGVKEQY
>TRBV7-9
ASSHHGGQGAYEQY